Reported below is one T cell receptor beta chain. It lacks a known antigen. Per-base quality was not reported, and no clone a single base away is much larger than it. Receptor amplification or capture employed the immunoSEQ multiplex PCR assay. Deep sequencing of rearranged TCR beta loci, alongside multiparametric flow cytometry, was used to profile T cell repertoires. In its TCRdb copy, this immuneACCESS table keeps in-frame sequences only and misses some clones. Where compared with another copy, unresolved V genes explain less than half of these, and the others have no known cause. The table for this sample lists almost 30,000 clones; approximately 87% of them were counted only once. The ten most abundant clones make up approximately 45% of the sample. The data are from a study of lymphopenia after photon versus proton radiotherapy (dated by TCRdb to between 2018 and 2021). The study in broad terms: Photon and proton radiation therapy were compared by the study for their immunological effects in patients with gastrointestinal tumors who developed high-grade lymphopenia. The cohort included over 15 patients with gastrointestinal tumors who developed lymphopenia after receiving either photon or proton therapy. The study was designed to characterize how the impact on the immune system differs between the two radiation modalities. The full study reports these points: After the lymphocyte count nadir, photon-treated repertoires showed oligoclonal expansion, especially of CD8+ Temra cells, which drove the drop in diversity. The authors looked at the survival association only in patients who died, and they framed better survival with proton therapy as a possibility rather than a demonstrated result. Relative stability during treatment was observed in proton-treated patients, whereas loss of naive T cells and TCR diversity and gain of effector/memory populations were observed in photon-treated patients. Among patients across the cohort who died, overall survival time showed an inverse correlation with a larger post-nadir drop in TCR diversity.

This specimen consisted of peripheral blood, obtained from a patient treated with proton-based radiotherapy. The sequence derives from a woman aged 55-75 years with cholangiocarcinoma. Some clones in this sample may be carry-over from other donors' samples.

The CDR3 in this case is CASSPDWIAYEQYF. The DNA is as follows: TGTGCCAGCTCGCCGGACTGGATCGCCTACGAGCAGTACTTC. The V and J segments used are TRBV18 and TRBJ2-7, and the D gene may be TRBD2, 5 bases matching. V gives up 6 bases and J gives up 2 bases, and the segment between their germline ends measures 14 bases. The germline V gene gives CDR1 as KGHSH and CDR2 as LQKENI. Counted from cysteine to phenylalanine, this CDR3 has 14 amino acids. Kept here is only the CDR3 DNA, which spans 42 bases and is read in frame from base 1.